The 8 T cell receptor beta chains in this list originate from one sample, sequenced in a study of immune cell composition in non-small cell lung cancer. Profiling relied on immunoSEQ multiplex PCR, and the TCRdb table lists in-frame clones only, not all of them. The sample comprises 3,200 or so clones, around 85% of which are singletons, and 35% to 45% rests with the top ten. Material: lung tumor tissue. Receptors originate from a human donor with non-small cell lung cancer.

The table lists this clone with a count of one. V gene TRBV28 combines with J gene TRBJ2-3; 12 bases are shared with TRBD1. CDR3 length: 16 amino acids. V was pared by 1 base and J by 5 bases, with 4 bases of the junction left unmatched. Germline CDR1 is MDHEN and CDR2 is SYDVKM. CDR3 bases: TGTGCCAGCAGTTTATTCGGGACAGGGGGCTTAGATACGCAGTATTTT. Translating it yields CASSLFGTGGLDTQYF.

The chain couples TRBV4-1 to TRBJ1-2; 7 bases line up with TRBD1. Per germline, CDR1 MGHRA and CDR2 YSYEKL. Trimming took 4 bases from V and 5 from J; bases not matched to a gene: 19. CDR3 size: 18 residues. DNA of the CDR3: TGCGCCAGCAGCCTAACGTCAGGGGGACCTAGTACACGGTATGGCTACACCTTC. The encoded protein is CASSLTSGGPSTRYGYTF.

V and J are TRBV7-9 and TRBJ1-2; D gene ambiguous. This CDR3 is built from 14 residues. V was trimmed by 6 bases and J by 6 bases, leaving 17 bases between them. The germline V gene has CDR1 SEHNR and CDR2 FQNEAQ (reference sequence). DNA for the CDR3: TGTGCCAGCAGATTTGCGGGGTCGCCGGATGGCTACACCTTC. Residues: CASRFAGSPDGYTF.

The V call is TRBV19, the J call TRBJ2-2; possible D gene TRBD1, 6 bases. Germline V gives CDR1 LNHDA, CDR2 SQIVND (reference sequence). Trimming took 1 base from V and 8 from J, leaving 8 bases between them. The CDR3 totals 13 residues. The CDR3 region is CASSIAGVGELFF. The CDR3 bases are TGTGCCAGTAGTATAGCAGGGGTAGGGGAGCTGTTTTTT.

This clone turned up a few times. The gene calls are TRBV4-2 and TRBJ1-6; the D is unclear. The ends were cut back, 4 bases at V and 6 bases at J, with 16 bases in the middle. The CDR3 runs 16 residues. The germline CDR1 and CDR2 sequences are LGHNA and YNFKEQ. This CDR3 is CASSPKDRGFNSPLHF. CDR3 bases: TGTGCCAGCAGCCCCAAAGATAGAGGGTTTAATTCACCCCTCCACTTT.

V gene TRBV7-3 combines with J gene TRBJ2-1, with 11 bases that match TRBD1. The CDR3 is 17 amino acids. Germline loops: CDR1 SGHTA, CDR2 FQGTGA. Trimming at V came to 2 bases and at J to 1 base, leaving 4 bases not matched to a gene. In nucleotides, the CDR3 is TGTGCCAGCAGCTTACTCGGGACAGGGGGATCCTACAATGAGCAGTTCTTC. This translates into CASSLLGTGGSYNEQFF. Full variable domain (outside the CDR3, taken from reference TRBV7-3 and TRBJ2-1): GAGVSQTPSNKVTEKGKYVELRCDPISGHTALYWYRQSLGQGPEFLIYFQGTGAADDSGLPNDRFFAVRPEGSVSTLKIQRTERGDSAVYLCASSLLGTGGSYNEQFFGPGTRLTVL.

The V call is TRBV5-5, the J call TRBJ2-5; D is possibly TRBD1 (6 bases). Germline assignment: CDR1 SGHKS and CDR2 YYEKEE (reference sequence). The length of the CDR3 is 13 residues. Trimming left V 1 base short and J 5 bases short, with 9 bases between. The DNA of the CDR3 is TGTGCCAGCAGCTTGACAGGGAGCGAGACCCAGTACTTC. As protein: CASSLTGSETQYF.

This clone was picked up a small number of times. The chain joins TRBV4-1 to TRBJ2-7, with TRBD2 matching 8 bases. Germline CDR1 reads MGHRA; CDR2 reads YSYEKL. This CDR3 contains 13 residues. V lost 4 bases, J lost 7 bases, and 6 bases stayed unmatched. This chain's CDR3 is CASSPREGREQYF. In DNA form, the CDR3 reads TGCGCCAGCAGCCCCCGGGAGGGCAGGGAGCAGTACTTC.